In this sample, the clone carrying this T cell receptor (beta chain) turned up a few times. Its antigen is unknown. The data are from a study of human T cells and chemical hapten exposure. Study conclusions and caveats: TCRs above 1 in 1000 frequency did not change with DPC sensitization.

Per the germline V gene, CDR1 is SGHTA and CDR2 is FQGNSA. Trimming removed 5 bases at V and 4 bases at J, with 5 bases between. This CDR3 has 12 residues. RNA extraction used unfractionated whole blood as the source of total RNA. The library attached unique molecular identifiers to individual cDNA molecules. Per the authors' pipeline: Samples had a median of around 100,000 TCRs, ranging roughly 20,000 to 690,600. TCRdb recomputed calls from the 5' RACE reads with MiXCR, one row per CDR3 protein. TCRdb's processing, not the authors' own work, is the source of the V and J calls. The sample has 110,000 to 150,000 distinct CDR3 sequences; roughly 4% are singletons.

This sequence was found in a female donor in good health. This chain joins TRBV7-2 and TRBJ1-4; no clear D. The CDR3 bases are TGTGCCAGCAGCCGAATTAATGAAAAACTGTTTTTT. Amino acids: CASSRINEKLFF.